Each of the 19 T cell receptor beta chains below was sequenced from the same sample in a study of T cell changes during pregnancy in multiple sclerosis. TCRdb's table, derived via immunoSEQ multiplex PCR, lists solely in-frame clones and lacks some. This sample yields fewer than 55,000 clones, of which 80% to 95% are seen a single time; 0.75% to 1% belongs to the top ten. The sample was peripheral blood, taken after pregnancy. These receptor sequences come from a female donor with multiple sclerosis, enrolled in a pregnancy study.

The chain carries TRBV7-3 and TRBJ2-1; 11 bases match TRBD2. The CDR3 consists of 20 residues. The germline CDR1 and CDR2 sequences are SGHTA and FQGTGA. After removal of 4 bases from V and 0 bases from J, the junction contained 14 bases not matched to a gene. The CDR3 coding sequence is TGTGCCAGCAGCTCCATTCTCGGGACTAGCGGCCCTAGCTCCTACAATGAGCAGTTCTTC. Encoded protein: CASSSILGTSGPSSYNEQFF.

This chain connects TRBV5-4 to TRBJ2-3; 10 bases agree with TRBD1. Trimming removed 1 base from V and 5 bases from J; junction bases left unmatched: 7. The germline CDR1 and CDR2 sequences are SGHNT and YYREEE (reference sequence). This CDR3 spans 16 amino acids. CDR3 DNA: TGTGCCAGCAGCTTGCCACGACAGGGGGCCGTAGATACGCAGTATTTT. As protein: CASSLPRQGAVDTQYF.

The chain employs TRBV10-3 and TRBJ1-1; TRBD1 agrees at 8 bases. After removal of 3 bases from V and 8 bases from J, the junction contained 11 bases not matched to a gene. The germline V gene has CDR1 ENHRY and CDR2 SYGVKD. This CDR3 spans 15 amino acids. The CDR3 reads CAISDAGTGTREAFF. DNA of the CDR3: TGTGCCATCAGTGACGCCGGGACAGGAACCAGGGAAGCTTTCTTT.

The rearrangement joins TRBV19 to TRBJ1-2; no definite D call. CDR1 is LNHDA and CDR2 is SQIVND in the germline V gene (reference sequence). The CDR3 runs to 14 residues. V shed 4 bases and J shed 5 bases, with 14 bases lying between them. CDR3 nucleotides: TGTGCCAGTAGTAAGGAGGAGAGGCTGTATGGCTACACCTTC. Protein product: CASSKEERLYGYTF.

The chain recombines TRBV6-4 with TRBJ1-1; perhaps TRBD1 as D (6 bases). The CDR3 has 13 amino acids. Germline CDR1 and CDR2: MRHNA and SNTAGT. The V end was cut by 5 bases, the J end by 2 bases, with 9 bases between. This CDR3 reads CASSPRGNTEAFF. In DNA, the CDR3 is TGTGCCAGCAGTCCCAGGGGCAACACTGAAGCTTTCTTT.

The CDR3, as DNA: TGTGCCAGCAGCTCGGGAAGGGTTGATAATGAAAAACTGTTTTTT. This gives the protein CASSSGRVDNEKLFF. The rearrangement joins TRBV6-5 to TRBJ1-4; no firm D call. Deletions cut 6 bases from V and 4 bases from J, with 15 bases between. CDR3 length: 15 residues. Germline loops: CDR1 MNHEY, CDR2 SVGAGI.

The V call is TRBV5-4, the J call TRBJ2-1; TRBD2 agrees at 8 bases. Germline loops: CDR1 SGHNT, CDR2 YYREEE (reference sequence). The CDR3 loop spans 16 amino acids. With V trimmed by 2 bases and J by 4 bases, 8 bases remained unmatched. CDR3 in amino acids: CASSFLSGAGYNEQFF. The CDR3 DNA reads as TGTGCCAGCAGCTTCCTTAGCGGGGCAGGTTACAATGAGCAGTTCTTC.

This chain joins TRBV18 and TRBJ1-1; D is unclear. Trimming took off 0 bases at V and 1 base at J, with 9 bases between the two ends. The CDR3 length is 15 residues. Germline V gene lookup returns CDR1 KGHSH and CDR2 LQKENI. The CDR3 bases are TGTGCCAGCTCACCACCGCGGGAGAAGAACACTGAAGCTTTCTTT. Amino acid sequence: CASSPPREKNTEAFF.

J is TRBJ2-1 and V is TRBV19, with D uncertain. Germline V CDR1 and CDR2: LNHDA, SQIVND (reference sequence). The length of the CDR3 is 11 residues. Between the trimmed V and J ends, which lost 8 bases and 6 bases, there was a span of 8 bases. The DNA for the CDR3 is TGTGCCAGTGGCAGGTTCAATGAGCAGTTCTTC. It translates to CASGRFNEQFF.

The V call is TRBV25-1, the J call TRBJ1-1; D is uncertain. The CDR3 is 14 amino acids. Germline CDR1 is MGHDK and CDR2 is SYGVNS. Trimming cost V 7 bases and J 3 bases, with 15 bases left between them. The CDR3 DNA is TGTGCCAGCATCCCGCCATCGGGAGACACTGAAGCTTTCTTT. Translated: CASIPPSGDTEAFF.

The rearrangement links TRBV14 to TRBJ1-1; D possibly corresponds to TRBD1 (5 bases). The CDR3 runs 14 residues. Germline V gives CDR1 SGHDN, CDR2 FVKESK. The V end was cut by 3 bases, the J end by 11 bases, with 19 bases between. The CDR3 loop reads CASSQLAGLSRAFF. The CDR3 DNA is TGTGCCAGCAGCCAGCTCGCAGGGTTGTCAAGGGCTTTCTTT.

This clone showed up just once. Because the CDR3's place on the DNA is in doubt, the DNA is left out and the CDR3 is given as listed by TCRdb. The rearrangement uses TRBV5-1 and TRBJ2-7; TRBD1 is the table's D call and was not checked against the DNA. Germline loops: CDR1 SGHRS, CDR2 YFSETQ. The CDR3 comprises 15 residues, both ends counted. CDR3 sequence: CASSFGPGGPYEQYF.

The CDR3 region is CASRRGGVNTGELFF. The DNA of the CDR3 is TGTGCCAGCAGACGTGGGGGGGTGAACACCGGGGAGCTGTTTTTT. The chain combines TRBV7-7 with TRBJ2-2, with 7 bases matching TRBD2. CDR3 size: 15 residues. After removal of 6 bases from V and 1 base from J, the junction contained 5 bases not matched to a gene. Germline CDR1 and CDR2: SSHAT and FNYEAQ (reference sequence).

The V gene is TRBV7-3, the J gene TRBJ2-3; a weak D match, TRBD2 (6 bases). The CDR3 runs to 17 residues. CDR1 and CDR2 (germline): SGHTA, FQGTGA. V lost 5 bases and J lost 1, with 19 bases in between. The CDR3 DNA follows: TGTGCCAGCAGCCCTCACGGGACTCCGAAGGGCACAGATACGCAGTATTTT. Translation: CASSPHGTPKGTDTQYF.

This chain links TRBV25-1 with TRBJ2-7; tentatively, D is TRBD1 (6 bases). The CDR3 spans 17 residues. CDR1 MGHDK and CDR2 SYGVNS come from the germline V gene. With 5 bases removed from V and 2 bases from J, the gap between germline ends came to 22 bases. CDR3 residues: CASSPGRGRGRPYEQYF. DNA for the CDR3: TGTGCCAGCAGTCCTGGAAGGGGCAGGGGCCGACCCTACGAGCAGTACTTC.

The genes are TRBV9 and TRBJ2-1; 10 bases are shared with TRBD1. The CDR3 spans 16 residues. Germline loops: CDR1 SGDLS, CDR2 YYNGEE. With 3 bases clipped from V and 7 bases from J, the junction kept 10 bases outside the gene matches. The CDR3 region is CASSGPGQGMFNEQFF. The CDR3 DNA reads as TGTGCCAGCAGCGGACCGGGACAGGGGATGTTTAATGAGCAGTTCTTC.

The chain combines TRBV5-4 with TRBJ1-6, with 10 bases that match TRBD1. Germline V gene sequence: CDR1 SGHNT, CDR2 YYREEE (reference sequence). V gave up 4 bases and J gave up 7 bases; unmatched junction bases: 11. The CDR3 has 17 residues. The CDR3 nucleotides read TGTGCCAGCAGCCGCCCTCAACTGGACAGGGGGAATTCACCCCTCCACTTT. It specifies CASSRPQLDRGNSPLHF.

In DNA form, the CDR3 reads TGTGCCAGCAGCCCTCGACAGGGAACCTCCTACAATGAGCAGTTCTTC. Translation gives CASSPRQGTSYNEQFF. The chain uses TRBV7-9 and TRBJ2-1; 7 nucleotides line up with TRBD1. Germline V gene lookup returns CDR1 SEHNR and CDR2 FQNEAQ (reference sequence). The CDR3 has 16 residues. V was clipped by 5 bases and J by 0 bases; unmatched bases: 7.

This clone was counted between two and nine times. The rearrangement joins TRBV7-9 to TRBJ2-2; D unresolved. V was cut by 1 base and J by 4 bases, with 7 bases left in between. CDR3 length equals 14 residues. Germline V gene data show CDR1 as SEHNR and CDR2 as FQNEAQ (reference sequence). CDR3 amino acids: CASSLVAGTGELFF. The CDR3 region has the DNA TGTGCCAGCAGCTTAGTCGCCGGCACCGGGGAGCTGTTTTTT.